A single TCR beta chain is shown here with its context. Its matching antigen is unknown. Unique molecular identifiers were built into the TCR beta cDNA libraries. One entry per CDR3 protein results from TCRdb running MiXCR on the PCR reads. The table includes about 680,000 distinct CDR3 sequences, 55% to 60% detected once. This entry is derived from a study of post-analysis software for immune sequencing data. General study results and limits: Patients showed TRBV5-6, TRBV5-1 and TRBV20-1 among a handful of TRBV segments more frequent than in controls.

Trimming took 5 bases from V and 4 from J, leaving 14 bases between them. This CDR3 contains 14 residues. This sequence joins TRBV12-3 or TRBV12-4 and TRBJ1-2; no definite D call. The TCR originated in a girl aged 2 to 9 with multiple sclerosis. Source material: blood. The CDR3 loop reads CASSVIQDVYGYTF. CDR3 sequence (DNA): TGTGCCAGCAGTGTAATCCAGGACGTCTATGGCTACACCTTC.